Listed below are T cell receptor beta chains from one sample, sequenced in a study of T cells after yellow fever vaccination. From the 5' RACE reads, TCRdb called clonotypes with MiXCR, one entry per CDR3 protein. This sample carries 120,000 or so distinct CDR3 sequences, roughly 8.2% of them seen once, and the ten largest clones take 40%. Here the sequenced sample was CD8+ T cells sorted from PBMCs, taken on the day of the yellow fever booster vaccination. Source of these receptors: a man aged 18-30 years who received the YFV17D yellow fever vaccine. CDR3s include the opening cysteine and the closing phenylalanine or tryptophan. Fields, in order: J gene, clone size, CDR3 length, V gene, D gene, CDR3 protein, CDR3 DNA. A D gene is named only where the DNA matches it firmly. A clone size is listed for some rows: how often the clone was seen (once, few, many), or a class if it is expanded.

>TRBJ1-2|few|14|TRBV4-3|.
CASSQHANSYGYTF
TGCGCCAGCAGCCAGCACGCTAATAGCTATGGCTACACCTTC
>TRBJ2-7|few|13|TRBV7-6|.
CASSLGSGNEQYF
TGTGCCAGCAGCTTAGGTAGCGGAAACGAGCAGTACTTC
>TRBJ2-7|many|12|TRBV20-1|.
CSASLDGGQQYF
TGCAGTGCTAGCTTGGACGGGGGACAGCAGTACTTC
>TRBJ1-3|.|16|TRBV5-1|.
CASSLAAGTSGNTIYF
TGCGCCAGCAGCTTGGCCGCGGGGACCTCTGGAAACACCATATATTTT
>TRBJ1-6|.|16|TRBV4-1|.
CASSLLWGAHNSPLHF
TGCGCCAGCAGTCTCCTATGGGGGGCCCATAATTCACCCCTCCACTTT
>TRBJ1-1|few|19|TRBV9|.
CASRQKVRTELQSSTEAFF
TGTGCCAGCAGGCAAAAGGTTCGGACGGAACTTCAATCCTCGACTGAAGCTTTCTTT
>TRBJ2-2|few|14|TRBV6-2/TRBV6-3|.
CASSPRRGPGELFF
TGTGCCAGCAGTCCCCGACGGGGGCCCGGGGAGCTGTTTTTT
>TRBJ2-5|few|17|TRBV4-3|TRBD2
CASSPWTSGGAQETQYF
TGCGCCAGCAGCCCCTGGACTAGCGGGGGGGCCCAAGAGACCCAGTACTTC
>TRBJ2-1|few|16|TRBV9|.
CASSSRDGVSYNEQFF
TGTGCCAGCAGCTCCCGGGACGGGGTCTCCTACAATGAGCAGTTCTTC
>TRBJ1-3|.|13|TRBV27|.
CASSLSVGNTIYF
TGTGCCAGCAGTTTATCAGTGGGAAACACCATATATTTT
>TRBJ2-6|.|16|TRBV5-1|.
CASSLSTGAGANVLTF
TGCGCCAGCAGCTTGAGTACGGGGGCTGGGGCCAACGTCCTGACTTTC
>TRBJ2-2|.|12|TRBV4-3|.
CASSQVGGELFF
TGCGCCAGCAGCCAAGTGGGCGGGGAGCTGTTTTTT
>TRBJ2-7|.|14|TRBV5-1|TRBD1
CASRSGTGSYEQYF
TGCGCCAGCAGGTCCGGGACAGGGTCATACGAGCAGTACTTC
>TRBJ1-5|few|13|TRBV11-2|.
CASSPTANQPQHF
TGTGCCAGCAGCCCGACGGCAAATCAGCCCCAGCATTTT
>TRBJ2-3|many|18|TRBV2|TRBD1
CASSFGPGTGVITDTQYF
TGTGCCAGCAGTTTCGGCCCCGGGACAGGGGTGATCACAGATACGCAGTATTTT
>TRBJ2-7|.|13|TRBV7-9|.
CASSFPVSYEQYF
TGTGCCAGCAGCTTCCCCGTCTCCTACGAGCAGTACTTC
>TRBJ2-1|few|16|TRBV24-1|TRBD1
CATSDLPGQGAHEQFF
TGTGCCACCAGTGACCTGCCCGGACAGGGGGCTCATGAGCAGTTCTTC
>TRBJ1-6|few|15|TRBV7-9|TRBD1
CASSSRTGGNSPLHF
TGTGCCAGCAGCTCCCGGACAGGGGGTAATTCACCCCTCCACTTT
>TRBJ2-7|.|14|TRBV27|.
CASSITGFSYEQYF
TGTGCCAGCAGCATCACAGGTTTCTCCTACGAGCAGTACTTC
>TRBJ2-1|.|13|TRBV4-1|TRBD1
CASLSTGGNEQFF
TGCGCCAGCCTATCGACAGGGGGCAATGAGCAGTTCTTC
>TRBJ1-1|few|14|TRBV11-2|.
CASSFTPRSTEAFF
TGTGCCAGCAGCTTTACGCCGAGGTCCACTGAAGCTTTCTTT
>TRBJ2-3|many|14|TRBV10-3|.
CAITQDTNTDTQYF
TGTGCCATCACCCAAGACACCAACACAGATACGCAGTATTTT
>TRBJ2-1|.|13|TRBV20-1|TRBD1
CSARGDREHEQFF
TGCAGTGCTAGAGGTGACAGGGAACATGAGCAGTTCTTC
>TRBJ2-2|many|14|TRBV14|.
CASSQDSSTGELFF
TGTGCCAGCAGCCAAGATTCATCTACCGGGGAGCTGTTTTTT
>TRBJ1-4|few|13|TRBV5-1|.
CASSGETNEKLFF
TGCGCCAGTAGCGGGGAAACTAATGAAAAACTGTTTTTT
>TRBJ1-1|.|16|TRBV15|.
CATSRVFGWQGGEAFF
TGTGCCACCAGCAGAGTATTTGGCTGGCAGGGAGGCGAAGCTTTCTTT
>TRBJ2-3|.|15|TRBV9|TRBD2
CASSPMGGVTDTQYF
TGTGCCAGCAGCCCAATGGGGGGGGTCACAGATACGCAGTATTTT
>TRBJ1-1|.|16|TRBV7-8|.
CASSLYVTLGNTEAFF
TGTGCCAGCAGCTTATATGTGACGCTCGGGAACACTGAAGCTTTCTTT
>TRBJ1-1|few|15|TRBV4-3|.
CASSRWAGADTEAFF
TGCGCCAGCAGCCGATGGGCAGGGGCTGACACTGAAGCTTTCTTT
>TRBJ2-3|few|15|TRBV9|.
CASSSGAGGTDTQYF
TGTGCCAGCAGCTCAGGGGCCGGGGGCACAGATACGCAGTATTTT
>TRBJ2-7|many|16|TRBV4-2|TRBD1
CASSQVFGAGGYEQYF
TGTGCCAGCAGCCAAGTTTTCGGGGCAGGGGGCTACGAGCAGTACTTC
>TRBJ2-3|.|11|TRBV19|.
CASSIVNTQYF
TGTGCCAGTAGTATAGTAAATACGCAGTATTTT
>TRBJ2-3|many|18|TRBV4-2|TRBD2
CASSQDYLAGELTDTQYF
TGTGCCAGCAGCCAAGATTATCTAGCGGGGGAGCTCACAGATACGCAGTATTTT
>TRBJ2-2|.|15|TRBV7-8|.
CASSLNRANTGELFF
TGTGCCAGCAGCTTGAACAGGGCGAACACCGGGGAGCTGTTTTTT
>TRBJ2-1|few|17|TRBV4-3|TRBD1
CASSQDTGGQGWSEQFF
TGCGCCAGCAGCCAAGATACCGGCGGACAGGGATGGAGTGAGCAGTTCTTC
>TRBJ1-1|.|14|TRBV12-3/TRBV12-4|TRBD1
CASSFEGAVAEAFF
TGTGCCAGCAGTTTCGAGGGGGCGGTCGCTGAAGCTTTCTTT
>TRBJ2-5|few|16|TRBV3-1|TRBD1
CATGGQGVLVVETQYF
TGTGCCACGGGAGGACAGGGGGTTCTGGTAGTCGAGACCCAGTACTTC
>TRBJ2-5|few|15|TRBV4-1|TRBD1
CASSHQQGYQETQYF
TGCGCCAGCAGCCATCAACAGGGGTACCAAGAGACCCAGTACTTC
>TRBJ1-6|few|16|TRBV4-1|.
CASRQVGGFYNSPLHF
TGCGCCAGCAGGCAAGTTGGAGGATTCTATAATTCACCCCTCCACTTT
>TRBJ1-2|.|16|TRBV6-5|.
CASSLGPGGGRNGYTF
TGTGCCAGCAGTCTGGGTCCCGGGGGGGGGAGAAATGGCTACACCTTC
>TRBJ1-2|few|14|TRBV9|.
CASSVGGEWDGYTF
TGTGCCAGCAGCGTAGGAGGAGAATGGGATGGCTACACCTTC
>TRBJ2-4|many|11|TRBV29-1|.
CSVKHQNIQYF
TGCAGCGTCAAACACCAAAACATTCAGTACTTC
>TRBJ1-1|.|13|TRBV5-4|.
CAVGRGGGTEAFF
TGTGCCGTGGGAAGGGGGGGTGGAACTGAAGCTTTCTTT
>TRBJ1-2|.|14|TRBV6-2/TRBV6-3|.
CASSFGTGNYGYTF
TGTGCCAGCAGTTTCGGGACGGGAAACTATGGCTACACCTTC
>TRBJ2-1|many|13|TRBV29-1|TRBD1
CSVGQGRGNEQFF
TGCAGCGTTGGACAGGGGCGAGGGAATGAGCAGTTCTTC
>TRBJ1-1|.|13|TRBV4-1|.
CASSLGDGLEAFF
TGCGCCAGCAGCCTCGGGGACGGGCTGGAAGCTTTCTTT
>TRBJ2-5|.|17|TRBV7-2|TRBD2
CASSLEGSGTSSETQYF
TGTGCCAGCAGCTTAGAAGGATCCGGGACTAGCAGCGAGACCCAGTACTTC
>TRBJ2-2|many|14|TRBV19|.
CASSPGPTTGELFF
TGTGCCAGTAGTCCGGGACCCACCACCGGGGAGCTGTTTTTT
>TRBJ2-2|few|12|TRBV29-1|.
CSVSGATGELFF
TGCAGCGTTAGTGGCGCCACCGGGGAGCTGTTTTTT
>TRBJ2-1|few|17|TRBV6-4|TRBD2
CASSDDASGGAHNEQFF
TGTGCCAGCAGTGACGACGCTAGCGGGGGGGCCCACAATGAGCAGTTCTTC
>TRBJ2-3|many|15|TRBV24-1|TRBD2
CATSPRAGAADTQYF
TGTGCCACTTCACCGAGAGCGGGGGCTGCAGATACGCAGTATTTT
>TRBJ2-7|.|13|TRBV4-2|.
CASSQEGGYEQYF
TGTGCCAGCAGCCAAGAGGGCGGTTACGAGCAGTACTTC